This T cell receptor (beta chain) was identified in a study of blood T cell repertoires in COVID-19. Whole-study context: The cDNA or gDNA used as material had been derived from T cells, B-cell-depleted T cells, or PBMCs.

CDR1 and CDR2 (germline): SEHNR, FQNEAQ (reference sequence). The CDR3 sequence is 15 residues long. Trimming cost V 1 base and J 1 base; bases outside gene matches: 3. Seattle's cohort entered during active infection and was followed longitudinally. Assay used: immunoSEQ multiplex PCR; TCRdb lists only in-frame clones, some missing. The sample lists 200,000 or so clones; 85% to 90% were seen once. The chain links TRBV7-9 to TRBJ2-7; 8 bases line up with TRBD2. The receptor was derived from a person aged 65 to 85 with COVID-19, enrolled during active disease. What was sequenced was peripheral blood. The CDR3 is CASSLGLAGSYEQYF. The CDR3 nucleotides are TGTGCCAGCAGCTTAGGATTAGCGGGATCCTACGAGCAGTACTTC.